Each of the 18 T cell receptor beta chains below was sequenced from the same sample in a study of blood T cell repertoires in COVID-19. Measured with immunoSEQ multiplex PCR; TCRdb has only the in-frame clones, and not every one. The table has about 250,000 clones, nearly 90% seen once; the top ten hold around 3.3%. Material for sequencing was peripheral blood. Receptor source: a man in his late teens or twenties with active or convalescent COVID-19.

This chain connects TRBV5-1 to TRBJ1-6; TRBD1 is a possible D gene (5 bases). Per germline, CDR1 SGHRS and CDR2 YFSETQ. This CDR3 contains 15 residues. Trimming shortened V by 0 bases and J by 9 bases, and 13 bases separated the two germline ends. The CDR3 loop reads CASSLVVQGGSPLHF. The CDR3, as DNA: TGCGCCAGCAGCTTGGTCGTTCAGGGCGGTTCACCCCTCCACTTT.

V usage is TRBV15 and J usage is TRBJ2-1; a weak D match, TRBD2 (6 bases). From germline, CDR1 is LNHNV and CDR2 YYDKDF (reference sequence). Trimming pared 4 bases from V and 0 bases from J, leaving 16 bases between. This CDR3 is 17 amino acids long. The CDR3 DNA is TGTGCCACCAGCACCGGGGAGGAGGTCAGCTCCTACAATGAGCAGTTCTTC. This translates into CATSTGEEVSSYNEQFF.

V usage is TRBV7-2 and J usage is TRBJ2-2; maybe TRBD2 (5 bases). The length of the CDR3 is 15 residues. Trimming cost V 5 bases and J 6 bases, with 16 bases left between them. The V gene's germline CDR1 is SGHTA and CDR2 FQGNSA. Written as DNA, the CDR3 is TGTGCCAGCAGCCTTAGCGAAGGGCGGCCCGGGGAGCTGTTTTTT. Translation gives CASSLSEGRPGELFF. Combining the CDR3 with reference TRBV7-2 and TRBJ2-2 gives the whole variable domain GAGVSQSPSNKVTEKGKDVELRCDPISGHTALYWYRQSLGQGLEFLIYFQGNSAPDKSGLPSDRFSAERTGGSVSTLTIQRTQQEDSAVYLCASSLSEGRPGELFFGEGSRLTVL.

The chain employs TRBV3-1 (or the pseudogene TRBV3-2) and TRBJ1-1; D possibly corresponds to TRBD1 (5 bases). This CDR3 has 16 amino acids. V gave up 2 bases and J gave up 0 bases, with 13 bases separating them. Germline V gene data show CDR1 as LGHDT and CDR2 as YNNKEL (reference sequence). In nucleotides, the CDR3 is TGTGCCAGCAGCCAACACGGACGACAGTTGAACACTGAAGCTTTCTTT. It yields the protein CASSQHGRQLNTEAFF.

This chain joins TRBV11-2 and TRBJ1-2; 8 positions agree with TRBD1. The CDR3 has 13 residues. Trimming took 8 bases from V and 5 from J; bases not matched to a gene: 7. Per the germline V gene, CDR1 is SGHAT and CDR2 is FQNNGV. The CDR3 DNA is TGTGCCAGCGCCGGGGACAGGCTTTATGGCTACACCTTC. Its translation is CASAGDRLYGYTF.

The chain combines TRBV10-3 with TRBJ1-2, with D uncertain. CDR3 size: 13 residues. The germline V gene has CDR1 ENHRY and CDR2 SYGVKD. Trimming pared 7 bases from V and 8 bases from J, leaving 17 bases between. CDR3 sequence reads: CAINNEGGKGYTF. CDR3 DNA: TGTGCCATCAACAACGAGGGAGGGAAAGGCTACACCTTC.

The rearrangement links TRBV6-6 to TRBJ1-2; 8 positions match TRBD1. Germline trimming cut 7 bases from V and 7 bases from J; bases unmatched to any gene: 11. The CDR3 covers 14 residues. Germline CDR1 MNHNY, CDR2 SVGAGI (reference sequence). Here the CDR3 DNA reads TGTGCCAGCAATTATAAGTCAGGGGGCAGTGGCTACACCTTC. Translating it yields CASNYKSGGSGYTF.

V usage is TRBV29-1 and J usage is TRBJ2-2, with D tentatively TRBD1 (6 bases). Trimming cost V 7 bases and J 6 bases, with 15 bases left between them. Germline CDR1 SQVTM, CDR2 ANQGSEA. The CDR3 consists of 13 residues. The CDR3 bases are TGCAGCGCCAAAGGCAGGGGTGCCGGGGAGCTGTTTTTT. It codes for CSAKGRGAGELFF.

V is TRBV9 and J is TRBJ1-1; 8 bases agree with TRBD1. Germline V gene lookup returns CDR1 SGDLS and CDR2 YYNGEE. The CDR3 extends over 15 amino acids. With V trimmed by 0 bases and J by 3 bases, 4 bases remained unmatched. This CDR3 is CASSVAQGAHTEAFF. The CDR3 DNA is TGTGCCAGCAGCGTAGCCCAGGGGGCTCACACTGAAGCTTTCTTT.

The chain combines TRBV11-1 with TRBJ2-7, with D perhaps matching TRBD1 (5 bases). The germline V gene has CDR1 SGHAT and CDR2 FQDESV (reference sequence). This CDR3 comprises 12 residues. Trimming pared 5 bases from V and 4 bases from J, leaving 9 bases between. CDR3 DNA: TGTGCCAGCAGCCTGACAGATTACGAGCAGTACTTC. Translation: CASSLTDYEQYF. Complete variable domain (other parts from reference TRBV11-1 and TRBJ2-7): EAEVAQSPRYKITEKSQAVAFWCDPISGHATLYWYRQILGQGPELLVQFQDESVVDDSQLPKDRFSAERLKGVDSTLKIQPAELGDSAMYLCASSLTDYEQYFGPGTRLTVT.

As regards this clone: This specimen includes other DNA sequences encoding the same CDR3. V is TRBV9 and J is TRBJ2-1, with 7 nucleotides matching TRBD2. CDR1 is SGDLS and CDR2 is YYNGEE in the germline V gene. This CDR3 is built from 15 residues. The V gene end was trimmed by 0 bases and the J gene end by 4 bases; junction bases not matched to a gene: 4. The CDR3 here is CASSVVASGYNEQFF. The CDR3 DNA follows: TGTGCCAGCAGCGTAGTGGCTAGCGGATACAATGAGCAGTTCTTC.

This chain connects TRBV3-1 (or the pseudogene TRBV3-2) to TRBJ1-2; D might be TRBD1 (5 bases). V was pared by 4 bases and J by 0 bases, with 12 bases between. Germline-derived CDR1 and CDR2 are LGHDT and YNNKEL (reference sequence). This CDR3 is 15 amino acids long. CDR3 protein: CASSPDRPANYGYTF. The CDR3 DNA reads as TGTGCCAGCAGCCCCGACAGACCAGCTAACTATGGCTACACCTTC.

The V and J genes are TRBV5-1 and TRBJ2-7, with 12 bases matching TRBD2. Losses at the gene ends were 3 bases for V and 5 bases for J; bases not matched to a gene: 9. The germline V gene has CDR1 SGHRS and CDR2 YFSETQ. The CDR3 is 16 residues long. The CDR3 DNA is TGCGCCAGCAGCTCCGCCGGACTAGCGGGACCGAACGAGCAGTACTTC. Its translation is CASSSAGLAGPNEQYF.

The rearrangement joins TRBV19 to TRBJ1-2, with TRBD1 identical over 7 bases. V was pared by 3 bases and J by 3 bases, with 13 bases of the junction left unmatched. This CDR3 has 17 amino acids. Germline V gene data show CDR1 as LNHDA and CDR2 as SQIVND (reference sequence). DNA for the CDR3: TGTGCCAGTAGTATGAAGGGGACAGCCGCCTTTCACTATGGCTACACCTTC. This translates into CASSMKGTAAFHYGYTF. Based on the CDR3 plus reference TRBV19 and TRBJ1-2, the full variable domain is DGGITQSPKYLFRKEGQNVTLSCEQNLNHDAMYWYRQDPGQGLRLIYYSQIVNDFQKGDIAEGYSVSREKKESFPLTVTSAQKNPTAFYLCASSMKGTAAFHYGYTFGSGTRLTVV.

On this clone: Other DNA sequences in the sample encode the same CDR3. CDR3 sequence: CASSLLSGELFF. CDR3 bases: TGTGCCAGCAGTTTATTGAGCGGGGAGCTGTTTTTT. The V and J genes are TRBV28 and TRBJ2-2; D not certain. Deletions cut 1 base from V and 7 bases from J, with 4 bases between. The CDR3 consists of 12 residues. CDR1 is MDHEN, CDR2 SYDVKM, per germline.

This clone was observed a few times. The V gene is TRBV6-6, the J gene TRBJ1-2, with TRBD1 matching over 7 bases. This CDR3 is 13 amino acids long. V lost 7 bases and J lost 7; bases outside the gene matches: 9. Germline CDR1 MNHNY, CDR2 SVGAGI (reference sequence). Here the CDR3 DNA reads TGTGCCAGCACGAGGGGGCTAACGGGTGGCTACACCTTC. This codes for CASTRGLTGGYTF.

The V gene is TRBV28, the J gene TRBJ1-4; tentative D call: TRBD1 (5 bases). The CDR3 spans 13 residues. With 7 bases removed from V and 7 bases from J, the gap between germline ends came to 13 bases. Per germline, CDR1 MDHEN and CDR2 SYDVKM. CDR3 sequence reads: CASMRMGGEKLFF. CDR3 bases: TGTGCCAGCATGAGGATGGGGGGTGAAAAACTGTTTTTT.

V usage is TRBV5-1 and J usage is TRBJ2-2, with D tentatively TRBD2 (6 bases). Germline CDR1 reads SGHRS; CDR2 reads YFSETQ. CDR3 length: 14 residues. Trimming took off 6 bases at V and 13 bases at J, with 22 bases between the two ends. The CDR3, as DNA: TGCGCCAGCACCCTTGGACTAAACAAGGGGCTGCTGTTTTTT. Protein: CASTLGLNKGLLFF.